This paragraph covers one T cell receptor beta chain sequence. The source of the sample is a study of T cell changes during pregnancy in multiple sclerosis. Produced via immunoSEQ multiplex PCR; TCRdb's table is partial and in-frame only. The sample has over 100,000 clones, roughly 92% seen once; the top ten hold less than 2%. Germline values: CDR1 MNHEY, CDR2 SMNVEV (reference sequence). V was pared by 4 bases and J by 4 bases, with 2 bases of the junction left unmatched. The CDR3 runs to 14 residues. V gene TRBV27 combines with J gene TRBJ1-1; 11 bases agree with TRBD1. This sequence was found in a female donor with multiple sclerosis, enrolled in a pregnancy study. This specimen consisted of peripheral blood, obtained in the third trimester of pregnancy. The CDR3 region has the DNA TGTGCCAGCAGTTCCGGGACAGGGGGCACTGAAGCTTTCTTT. It specifies CASSSGTGGTEAFF.